Below are 22 T cell receptor beta chains sequenced from a single sample in a study of cytomegalovirus exposure and HLA in healthy donors. Researchers ran the PCR with 60 Vbeta and 13 Jbeta primers. The table came from immunoSEQ multiplex PCR; TCRdb's copy has only in-frame clones and leaves some out. The sample table includes approximately 170,000 clones. The source material was PBMCs. The receptors derive from a woman between 18 and 30 years old in good health and CMV-seropositive.

The chain is built from TRBV5-6 and TRBJ2-6; D is ambiguous. The ends were cut back, 0 bases at V and 0 bases at J, with 10 bases in the middle. The CDR3 loop spans 17 amino acids. Germline CDR1 SGHDT, CDR2 YYEEEE. The CDR3 region is CASSLVDSLSGANVLTF. Written as DNA, the CDR3 is TGTGCCAGCAGCTTGGTCGATTCACTCTCTGGGGCCAACGTCCTGACTTTC.

This chain links TRBV15 with TRBJ2-5; 9 bases align to TRBD2. The ends lost 2 bases at V and 2 bases at J; junction bases unmatched: 3. CDR1 is LNHNV and CDR2 is YYDKDF in the germline V gene (reference sequence). The CDR3 spans 15 residues. DNA of the CDR3: TGTGCCACCAGCAGAATCGGACTAGCGCAAGAGACCCAGTACTTC. This translates into CATSRIGLAQETQYF.

The V gene is TRBV19, the J gene TRBJ2-3; 15 bases are shared with TRBD2. The CDR3 loop spans 19 amino acids. The germline V gene encodes CDR1 LNHDA and CDR2 SQIVND (reference sequence). V shed 3 bases and J 0 bases; nucleotides not matched to a gene: 7. CDR3 residues: CASSISRTSGGVSTDTQYF. In DNA, the CDR3 is TGTGCCAGTAGTATTTCAAGGACTAGCGGGGGGGTGAGCACAGATACGCAGTATTTT.

The genes are TRBV4-3 and TRBJ1-2; D remains unclear. Germline V gene lookup returns CDR1 LGHNA and CDR2 YSLEER. CDR3 size: 15 residues. The ends were cut back, 1 base at V and 3 bases at J, with 12 bases in the middle. The CDR3 DNA follows: TGCGCCAGCAGCCAAGTTTCAGAGGCTTACTATGGCTACACCTTC. This codes for CASSQVSEAYYGYTF.

The V gene is TRBV7-3, the J gene TRBJ2-5; 7 nucleotides line up with TRBD1. Germline V gene lookup returns CDR1 SGHTA and CDR2 FQGTGA. Trimming took 5 bases from V and 5 from J; bases not matched to a gene: 8. The CDR3 runs to 14 residues. CDR3 nucleotide sequence: TGTGCCAGCAGCCCTGACAGGGAATCGGAGACCCAGTACTTC. Protein product: CASSPDRESETQYF.

The chain carries TRBV5-1 and TRBJ2-3, with 8 bases fitting TRBD2. Germline CDR1 SGHRS, CDR2 YFSETQ. This CDR3 spans 18 amino acids. The V and J ends lost 4 bases and 0 bases, in that order; junction bases with no gene match: 13. Here the CDR3 reads CASSPAGGRIQSTDTQYF. CDR3 sequence (DNA): TGCGCCAGCAGCCCGGCCGGCGGGAGGATACAAAGCACAGATACGCAGTATTTT.

The chain has TRBV2 and TRBJ1-1, with a possible D match to TRBD1 (5 bases). Germline CDR1 is SNHLY and CDR2 is FYNNEI. V lost 2 bases and J 5 bases, leaving 12 bases between the germline ends. This CDR3 contains 14 residues. The CDR3 DNA sequence: TGTGCCAGCAGTGAATCGGGGGGAGGAACTGAAGCTTTCTTT. Residues: CASSESGGGTEAFF. The full variable domain, with the rest looked up from reference TRBV2 and TRBJ1-1, is EPEVTQTPSHQVTQMGQEVILRCVPISNHLYFYWYRQILGQKVEFLVSFYNNEISEKSEIFDDQFSVERPDGSNFTLKIRSTKLEDSAMYFCASSESGGGTEAFFGQGTRLTVV.

This rearrangement joins TRBV7-9 to TRBJ2-5, with 9 bases aligning to TRBD2. Germline V CDR1 and CDR2: SEHNR, FQNEAQ (reference sequence). V shed 2 bases, J shed 5 bases, and the junction held 6 bases outside the gene matches. CDR3 size: 15 residues. The CDR3: CASSLTAGGSETQYF. DNA of the CDR3: TGTGCCAGCAGCTTAACGGCGGGGGGGTCGGAGACCCAGTACTTC.

This chain links TRBV28 with TRBJ2-7; 10 nucleotides agree with TRBD1. V dropped 8 bases and J dropped 6; count of bases not matched to a gene: 10. The CDR3 has 14 amino acids. Per the germline V gene, CDR1 is MDHEN and CDR2 is SYDVKM. The DNA of the CDR3 is TGTGCCAGCTTATCCCATTGGACAGGGGGCGAGCAGTACTTC. The encoded protein is CASLSHWTGGEQYF. The whole variable domain, remainder taken from reference TRBV28 and TRBJ2-7, is DVKVTQSSRYLVKRTGEKVFLECVQDMDHENMFWYRQDPGLGLRLIYFSYDVKMKEKGDIPEGYSVSREKKERFSLILESASTNQTSMYLCASLSHWTGGEQYFGPGTRLTVT.

The V gene is TRBV5-1, the J gene TRBJ2-2, with a weak D call TRBD1 (7 bases). The V end lost 4 bases, the J end lost 3 bases, and 13 bases lay between the germline ends. The CDR3 spans 15 residues. Germline CDR1 is SGHRS and CDR2 is YFSETQ. The CDR3 is CASSPGDRDTGELFF. CDR3 bases: TGCGCCAGCAGCCCGGGGGACAGAGACACCGGGGAGCTGTTTTTT.

The chain recombines TRBV4-1 with TRBJ1-4; TRBD1 agrees at 10 bases. V was clipped by 4 bases and J by 8 bases; unmatched bases: 4. The CDR3 has 14 residues. Germline loops: CDR1 MGHRA, CDR2 YSYEKL. In DNA, the CDR3 is TGCGCCAGCAGCCGGACAGGGGGTCGGGAAAAACTGTTTTTT. This encodes CASSRTGGREKLFF.

The chain carries TRBV4-2 and TRBJ2-5; possible D gene TRBD2, 6 bases. Per germline, CDR1 LGHNA and CDR2 YNFKEQ. V dropped 0 bases and J dropped 3 bases, with 8 bases sitting between them. The CDR3 sequence is 14 residues long. The CDR3 DNA follows: TGTGCCAGCAGCCAAGAGACTAGTAAAGAGACCCAGTACTTC. Its protein product is CASSQETSKETQYF.

The rearrangement links TRBV5-1 to TRBJ2-3; TRBD2 agrees at 8 bases. Trimming took 6 bases from V and 3 from J; bases not matched to a gene: 9. Germline CDR1 SGHRS, CDR2 YFSETQ. The CDR3 totals 15 residues. CDR3 sequence reads: CASKGSGRATDTQYF. The CDR3 nucleotides read TGCGCCAGCAAGGGAAGCGGGAGAGCGACAGATACGCAGTATTTT.

V gene TRBV7-2 combines with J gene TRBJ2-5; 10 bases align to TRBD1. Trimming cost V 5 bases and J 5 bases; bases outside gene matches: 5. This CDR3 comprises 14 residues. Germline V gene sequence: CDR1 SGHTA, CDR2 FQGNSA. The CDR3 loop reads CASSPTGGVETQYF. The CDR3 DNA is TGTGCCAGCAGCCCGACAGGGGGCGTTGAGACCCAGTACTTC.

This chain uses TRBV5-1 with TRBJ2-7, with D possibly being TRBD1 (5 bases). Between the trimmed V and J ends, which lost 0 bases and 2 bases, there was a span of 9 bases. This CDR3 is 14 amino acids long. Germline CDR1 is SGHRS and CDR2 is YFSETQ. CDR3 DNA: TGCGCCAGCAGCTTGGGGGCAGGGACCTACGAGCAGTACTTC. As protein: CASSLGAGTYEQYF. Full variable domain (outside the CDR3, taken from reference TRBV5-1 and TRBJ2-7): KAGVTQTPRYLIKTRGQQVTLSCSPISGHRSVSWYQQTPGQGLQFLFEYFSETQRNKGNFPGRFSGRQFSNSRSEMNVSTLELGDSALYLCASSLGAGTYEQYFGPGTRLTVT.

This chain joins TRBV29-1 and TRBJ2-5; TRBD1 aligns across 9 bases. TRBJ2-7 matches the DNA end more closely, so the J call is doubtful. Germline loops: CDR1 SQVTM, CDR2 ANQGSEA. This CDR3 comprises 16 residues. The chain's CDR3 is CSVEALNRGRIYEQYF. The CDR3 region has the DNA TGCAGCGTTGAGGCCTTAAACAGGGGGCGGATATACGAGCAGTACTTC.

The V call is TRBV6-1, the J call TRBJ2-1; 7 bases fit TRBD1. Trimming cost V 8 bases and J 1 base; bases outside gene matches: 5. CDR1 MNHNS and CDR2 SASEGT come from the germline V gene. The CDR3 has 14 amino acids. CDR3 in amino acids: CASDRDLSYNEQFF. In nucleotides, the CDR3 is TGTGCCAGCGACAGGGACCTTTCCTACAATGAGCAGTTCTTC.

The chain recombines TRBV4-3 with TRBJ2-3; weak D call: TRBD2 (6 bases). The CDR3 spans 16 residues. Trimming removed 0 bases at V and 1 base at J, with 11 bases between. From germline, CDR1 is LGHNA and CDR2 YSLEER. The CDR3: CASSQDPGEGTDTQYF. CDR3 DNA: TGCGCCAGCAGCCAAGATCCCGGGGAGGGCACAGATACGCAGTATTTT.

This chain uses TRBV2 with TRBJ1-2, with D hard to call. Looked up from germline, CDR1 is SNHLY and CDR2 is FYNNEI. The CDR3 length is 12 residues. The V and J ends lost 2 bases and 7 bases respectively, with 8 bases between them. The CDR3 DNA follows: TGTGCCAGCAGTGAATTGGGGAGTGGCTACACCTTC. This translates into CASSELGSGYTF.

The chain uses TRBV7-9 and TRBJ1-3; 7 bases match TRBD1. Trimming took 10 bases from V and 4 from J; bases not matched to a gene: 10. Germline V gene sequence: CDR1 SEHNR, CDR2 FQNEAQ (reference sequence). This CDR3 region has 14 residues. The CDR3 loop is CAIRTGGEGNTIYF. In nucleotides, the CDR3 is TGTGCCATTCGGACAGGAGGGGAAGGAAACACCATATATTTT.

This sequence joins TRBV5-4 and TRBJ2-7; TRBD2 might be the D (6 bases). In germline, CDR1 is SGHNT, CDR2 YYREEE (reference sequence). The CDR3 totals 15 residues. V lost 4 bases, J lost 5 bases, and 19 bases lay in between. Written as DNA, the CDR3 is TGTGCCAGCAGCCGATCTAGCGAGGATCGGCACGAGCAGTACTTC. The encoded protein is CASSRSSEDRHEQYF.

Remarks on this clone: The CDR3 does not close with the conserved phenylalanine or tryptophan, likely indicating a read error. No DNA is shown, since the ends of the CDR3 on it are uncertain; the CDR3 is the one TCRdb lists. The rearrangement joins TRBV21-1 to TRBJ2-7; no check of the table's D call, TRBD1, against the DNA was made. TRBV21-1 is a listed pseudogene. The CDR3 is 11 residues long, counting both termini. This CDR3 reads CASSNSRTGMY.